The clone carrying this T cell receptor beta chain was seen once. The data belong to a study of cytomegalovirus exposure and HLA in healthy donors. V lost 6 bases, J lost 7 bases, and 13 bases lay in between. Germline V gene data show CDR1 as ENHRY and CDR2 as SYGVKD. The CDR3 contains 12 residues. Sequenced by immunoSEQ multiplex PCR; TCRdb stores in-frame clones only, minus some. The sample includes under 200,000 clones, roughly nine tenths seen only once; the top ten take over 2.5%. Source material: PBMCs. This receptor was taken from a woman between 18 and 29 years old in good health and CMV-seropositive. The genes are TRBV10-3 and TRBJ2-7; tentatively, D is TRBD1 (5 bases). In DNA, the CDR3 is TGTGCCATCAGCGAGACAGTTGGAGAGCAGTACTTC. Translation gives CAISETVGEQYF.